Below are 10 T cell receptor beta chains sequenced from a single sample in a study of T cell responses to AZD1222 COVID-19 vaccine. The method was immunoSEQ multiplex PCR; TCRdb's version includes in-frame clones alone and lacks a portion of them. The sample contains around 87,000 clones, approximately 91% of which appear only once. The sequences come from peripheral blood, collected on day 0 of AZD1222 vaccination. The receptors stem from an adult in good health.

This chain links TRBV7-9 with TRBJ1-2, with D unresolved. There are 13 residues in the CDR3. The germline V and J ends were trimmed by 0 bases and 3 bases, with 5 bases remaining between them. Germline V gene sequence: CDR1 SEHNR, CDR2 FQNEAQ (reference sequence). For the CDR3, the DNA is TGTGCCAGCAGCTTAGCTGGAGACTATGGCTACACCTTC. This encodes CASSLAGDYGYTF. Supplemented by reference TRBV7-9 and TRBJ1-2, the full variable domain reads DTGVSQNPRHKITKRGQNVTFRCDPISEHNRLYWYRQTLGQGPEFLTYFQNEAQLEKSRLLSDRFSAERPKGSFSTLEIQRTEQGDSAMYLCASSLAGDYGYTFGSGTRLTVV.

This clone has only a few counts. The rearrangement joins TRBV11-2 to TRBJ2-5; no clear D gene. V was pared by 4 bases and J by 5 bases, with 14 bases between. The CDR3 runs to 14 residues. Germline CDR1 SGHAT, CDR2 FQNNGV. As DNA, the CDR3 is TGTGCCAGCAGCTCCGGACGGATTAAGGAGACCCAGTACTTC. Translated: CASSSGRIKETQYF. Complete variable domain (other parts from reference TRBV11-2 and TRBJ2-5): EAGVAQSPRYKIIEKRQSVAFWCNPISGHATLYWYQQILGQGPKLLIQFQNNGVVDDSQLPKDRFSAERLKGVDSTLKIQPAKLEDSAVYLCASSSGRIKETQYFGPGTRLLVL.

V usage is TRBV29-1 and J usage is TRBJ2-3; 8 bases agree with TRBD2. Per the germline V gene, CDR1 is SQVTM and CDR2 is ANQGSEA. J lost 1 base, V lost 4 bases, and 7 bases had no gene match. The CDR3 is 15 amino acids. This CDR3 is CSVGRGGLGTDTQYF. The CDR3 DNA follows: TGCAGCGTTGGACGGGGGGGCCTGGGCACAGATACGCAGTATTTT.

The chain joins TRBV2 to TRBJ2-3; TRBD2 might be the D (5 bases). Germline V lookup: CDR1 SNHLY, CDR2 FYNNEI. Trimming cost V 4 bases and J 3 bases, with 8 bases left between them. The CDR3 spans 13 residues. This chain's CDR3 is CASSVGETDTQYF. CDR3 bases: TGTGCCAGCAGTGTTGGGGAGACAGATACGCAGTATTTT.

The chain couples TRBV9 to TRBJ2-1; D not certain. Germline V gene sequence: CDR1 SGDLS, CDR2 YYNGEE. The CDR3 sequence is 13 residues long. V was cut by 3 bases and J by 5 bases, with 9 bases left in between. The CDR3 nucleotides read TGTGCCAGCAGCGACCTCCAGGACAATGAGCAGTTCTTC. This gives the protein CASSDLQDNEQFF. The variable domain in full, with the rest retrieved from reference TRBV9 and TRBJ2-1, is DSGVTQTPKHLITATGQRVTLRCSPRSGDLSVYWYQQSLDQGLQFLIQYYNGEERAKGNILERFSAQQFPDLHSELNLSSLELGDSALYFCASSDLQDNEQFFGPGTRLTVL.

The rearrangement uses TRBV4-2 and TRBJ2-2; D could derive from TRBD1 or TRBD2 (6 bases each). This CDR3 contains 16 residues. Trimming took off 4 bases at V and 2 bases at J, with 14 bases between the two ends. Per the germline V gene, CDR1 is LGHNA and CDR2 is YNFKEQ. Here the CDR3 reads CASSPGPGANTGELFF. In nucleotides, the CDR3 is TGTGCCAGCAGCCCCGGACCGGGGGCAAACACCGGGGAGCTGTTTTTT.

This sequence joins TRBV28 and TRBJ1-5; D unresolved. This CDR3 is built from 18 residues. Trimming took off 5 bases at V and 0 bases at J, with 20 bases between the two ends. Per germline, CDR1 MDHEN and CDR2 SYDVKM. CDR3 sequence: CASSRSPLRRVSNQPQHF. DNA of the CDR3: TGTGCCAGCAGTAGATCCCCCTTGAGGCGGGTTAGCAATCAGCCCCAGCATTTT.

The genes are TRBV10-3 and TRBJ2-7, with TRBD2 identical over 10 bases. The CDR3 totals 17 residues. The germline V gene encodes CDR1 ENHRY and CDR2 SYGVKD. The ends lost 0 bases at V and 6 bases at J; junction bases unmatched: 11. The DNA for the CDR3 is TGTGCCATCAGTGAGTCGGCAGGTCTAGCGGGGGACGTCGAGCAGTACTTC. Its translation: CAISESAGLAGDVEQYF.

The chain combines TRBV5-1 with TRBJ1-1, with TRBD1 as a possible D gene (6 bases). CDR1 is SGHRS and CDR2 is YFSETQ in the germline V gene. CDR3 length: 15 residues. The V end was cut by 0 bases, the J end by 7 bases, with 16 bases between. The CDR3 nucleotides are TGCGCCAGCAGCTTGGTTGCCGGGGGCCAAGGTGAAGCTTTCTTT. This translates into CASSLVAGGQGEAFF.

This chain uses TRBV5-4 with TRBJ1-2; maybe TRBD1 (5 bases). Germline V gene sequence: CDR1 SGHNT, CDR2 YYREEE (reference sequence). V was shortened by 6 bases and J by 4 bases, with 10 bases between the two germline ends. The CDR3 is 12 residues long. In DNA, the CDR3 is TGTGCCAGCACCAAAGACAGCTATGGCTACACCTTC. Encoded protein: CASTKDSYGYTF.